These T cell receptor beta chains were read from a single sample in a study of shared clonotypes between healthy human individuals. The data were produced by immunoSEQ multiplex PCR, yet TCRdb's version contains in-frame clones alone and is incomplete. In the table there are 2 million to 2.5 million clones, less than 95% of which are singletons. The specimen sequenced was naive CD4+ T cells from PBMCs. Every receptor here comes from a man younger than 35 in good health. Some clones in this sample may be carry-over from other donors' samples. The CDR3 runs from the conserved cysteine through the conserved F or W. The D gene is left open where the match is weak. The listing skips clone size in some rows; elsewhere it reads once, few, many or a size class.

j_call v_call d_call clone_size cdr3_length cdr3_aa cdr3_nt
TRBJ2-4 TRBV11-2 . . 17 CASSSISRSGGENIQYF TGTGCCAGCAGCTCGATTTCGCGGAGTGGTGGCGAAAACATTCAGTACTTC
TRBJ2-3 TRBV29-1 TRBD1 . 15 CSVDTGGTSTDTQYF TGCAGCGTTGATACAGGGGGCACTAGCACAGATACGCAGTATTTT
TRBJ2-1 TRBV6-1 . . 16 CASSEAGVEWGNEQFF TGTGCCAGCAGTGAAGCGGGAGTAGAATGGGGGAATGAGCAGTTCTTC
TRBJ2-7 TRBV9 TRBD2 . 16 CASSVAFEREPLEQYF TGTGCCAGCAGCGTAGCTTTCGAGCGGGAGCCCCTCGAGCAGTACTTC
TRBJ1-2 TRBV5-1 TRBD1 few 14 CASSSGQRGYGYTF TGCGCCAGCAGCTCGGGACAGCGAGGCTATGGCTACACCTTC
TRBJ2-1 TRBV7-7 . once 13 CASSLESGNEQFF TGTGCCAGCAGCTTAGAGTCCGGAAATGAGCAGTTCTTC
TRBJ2-1 TRBV7-3 . once 16 CASSLGDPAAGNEQFF TGTGCCAGCAGCTTAGGGGACCCCGCGGCCGGAAATGAGCAGTTCTTC
TRBJ2-1 TRBV27 . . 15 CASRSWGGPYNEQFF TGTGCCAGCCGGTCCTGGGGGGGCCCCTACAATGAGCAGTTCTTC
TRBJ1-3 TRBV5-1 . . 14 CASTPGVSGNTIYF TGCGCCAGCACCCCAGGGGTGTCTGGAAACACCATATATTTT
TRBJ2-1 TRBV27 . . 17 CASSLRWRPDSYNEQFF TGTGCCAGCAGTTTGAGGTGGCGACCGGACTCCTACAATGAGCAGTTCTTC
TRBJ1-4 TRBV4-2 . . 16 CASSQGTQATNEKLFF TGTGCCAGCAGCCAAGGGACCCAGGCAACTAATGAAAAACTGTTTTTT
TRBJ2-7 TRBV6-5 TRBD2 . 14 CASSPGLAGLKQYF TGTGCCAGCAGTCCGGGACTAGCGGGATTGAAGCAGTACTTC
TRBJ1-3 TRBV10-3 TRBD1 . 13 CAITTGSGNTIYF TGTGCCATCACGACAGGGAGCGGAAACACCATATATTTT
TRBJ2-7 TRBV5-1 TRBD2 . 15 CASSLLAGMEYEQYF TGCGCCAGCAGCCTCCTAGCGGGAATGGAATACGAGCAGTACTTC
TRBJ2-1 TRBV6-5 . . 15 CASSYSISSGGGKFF TGTGCCAGCAGTTACTCGATATCTTCTGGCGGCGGGAAGTTCTTC